This T cell receptor beta chain was captured in a study of T cell repertoires in cytomegalovirus infection (dated by TCRdb to the late 2010s). Describing the broader study: Recently identified HLA-C-restricted CMV epitopes, whose presentation resists viral immunomodulation, were targeted by peptide stimulations together with well-studied HLA-B-restricted epitopes. Donor HLA type was relevant to the analysis, as public TCR beta signatures indicated carriage of CMV infection together with the matching HLA type.

Findings and caveats that apply to the study as a whole: The ex vivo response was dominated by HLA-C-restricted CMV-specific TCR beta clonotypes, and the single most frequent clonotype in two of eight donors was supplied by these HLA-C-restricted clonotypes. In both this cohort and an independent roughly 350-donor cohort, the cumulative frequency of public TCR beta family members distinguished carriers of CMV infection plus the relevant HLA type.

There are 16 amino acids in the CDR3, from cysteine to phenylalanine inclusive. Only the CDR3 DNA stays, 48 bases, in frame from base 1. From V the trimming removes 5 bases and from J it removes 4 bases, while the gene matches leave 7 bases of the junction unaccounted for. The CDR1 and CDR2 encoded by the germline V gene are SGHTA and FQGNSA. The sequencing machine was an Illumina HiSeq 1500. In TCRdb, the public reads were trimmed at Q25 with fastp and aligned with MiXCR, with productive beta chains retained. Merged by CDR3 protein, the rows form single entries marked with the most common genes and DNA. This sample has a few hundred thousand distinct CDR3 sequences in its table, and approximately 25% of those were observed once. The leading ten clones occupy less than 15% of the sample. In the paper's terms, the treatment or condition label means: in vitro stimulation with specific CMV peptide epitopes to enrich CMV-specific T cells.

This clonotype showed up many times. The target of this receptor is not known. Base qualities are missing; no much larger clone stands one base away. This sequence was found in a human donor in good health (CMV status not recorded). Some clones in this sample may be carry-over from other donors' samples. The V gene is TRBV7-2 and the J gene is TRBJ2-3; the junction holds 12 bases that match TRBD2. The specimen was cultured PBMCs, collected from culture after CMV antigen stimulation. CDR3 region: CASSIRLAGASDTQYF. The sequence in DNA is TGTGCCAGCAGCATTCGACTAGCGGGAGCGTCAGATACGCAGTATTTT.